This T cell receptor (beta chain) was sequenced during a study of blood T cell repertoires in COVID-19. About the research overall: Sources were T cells, B-cell-depleted T cells, or PBMCs; the material itself was cDNA or gDNA.

CDR3 length: 13 residues. Germline V gene data show CDR1 as SEHNR and CDR2 as FQNEAQ (reference sequence). The V gene lost 8 bases and the J gene lost 4 bases, with 14 bases spanning the gap. Using immunoSEQ multiplex PCR, the repertoire was profiled, and TCRdb retains in-frame clones only, with some absent. The table lists fewer than 250,000 clones, roughly nine tenths of them singletons. This receptor was identified in a woman between 45 and 65 years old with acute or convalescent COVID-19. Sequencing was done on a sample of peripheral blood. The rearrangement uses TRBV7-9 and TRBJ1-2, with D perhaps TRBD1 (6 bases). The CDR3 loop reads CASDGQQGYGYTF. As DNA, the CDR3 is TGTGCCAGCGATGGACAGCAGGGCTATGGCTACACCTTC. The full variable domain, with the rest looked up from reference TRBV7-9 and TRBJ1-2, is DTGVSQNPRHKITKRGQNVTFRCDPISEHNRLYWYRQTLGQGPEFLTYFQNEAQLEKSRLLSDRFSAERPKGSFSTLEIQRTEQGDSAMYLCASDGQQGYGYTFGSGTRLTVV.